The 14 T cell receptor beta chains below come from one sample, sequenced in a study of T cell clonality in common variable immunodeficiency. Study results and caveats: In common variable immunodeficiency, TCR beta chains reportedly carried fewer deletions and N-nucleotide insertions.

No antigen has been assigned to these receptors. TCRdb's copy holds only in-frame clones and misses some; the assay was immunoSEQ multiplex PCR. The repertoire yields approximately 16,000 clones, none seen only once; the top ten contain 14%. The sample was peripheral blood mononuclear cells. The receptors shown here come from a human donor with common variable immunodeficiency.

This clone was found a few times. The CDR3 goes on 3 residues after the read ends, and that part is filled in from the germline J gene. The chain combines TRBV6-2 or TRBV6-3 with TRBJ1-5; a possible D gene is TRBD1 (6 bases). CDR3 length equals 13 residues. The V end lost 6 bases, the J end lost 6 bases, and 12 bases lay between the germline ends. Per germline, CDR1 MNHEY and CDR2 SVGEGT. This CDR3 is CASSQNRAQPQHF. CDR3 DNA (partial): TGTGCCAGCAGCCAAAACAGGGCTCAGCCC.

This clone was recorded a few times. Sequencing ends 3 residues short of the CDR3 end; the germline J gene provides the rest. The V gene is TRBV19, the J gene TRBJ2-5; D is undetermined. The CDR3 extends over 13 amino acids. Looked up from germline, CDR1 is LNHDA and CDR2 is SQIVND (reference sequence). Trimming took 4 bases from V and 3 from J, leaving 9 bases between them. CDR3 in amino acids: CASSKQQKETQYF. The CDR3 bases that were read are TGTGCCAGTAGTAAACAGCAAAAAGAGACC.

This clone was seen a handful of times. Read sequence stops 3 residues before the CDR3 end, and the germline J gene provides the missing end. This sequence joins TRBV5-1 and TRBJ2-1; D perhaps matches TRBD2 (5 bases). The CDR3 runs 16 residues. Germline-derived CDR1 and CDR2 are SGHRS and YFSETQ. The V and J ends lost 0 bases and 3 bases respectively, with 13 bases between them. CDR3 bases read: TGCGCCAGCAGCTTGGCCAACGGGGTTAGCTACAATGAG. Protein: CASSLANGVSYNE. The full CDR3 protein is CASSLANGVSYNEQFF.

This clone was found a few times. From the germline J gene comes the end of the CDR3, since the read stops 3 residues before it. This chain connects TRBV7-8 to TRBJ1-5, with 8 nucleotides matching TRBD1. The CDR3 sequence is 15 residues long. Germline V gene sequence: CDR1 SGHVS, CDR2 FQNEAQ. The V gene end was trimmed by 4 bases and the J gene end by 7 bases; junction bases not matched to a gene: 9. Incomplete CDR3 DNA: TGTGCCAGCAGCTCTCGGACAGGGCAGTCACAGCCC. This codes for CASSSRTGQSQP. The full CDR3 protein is CASSSRTGQSQPQHF.

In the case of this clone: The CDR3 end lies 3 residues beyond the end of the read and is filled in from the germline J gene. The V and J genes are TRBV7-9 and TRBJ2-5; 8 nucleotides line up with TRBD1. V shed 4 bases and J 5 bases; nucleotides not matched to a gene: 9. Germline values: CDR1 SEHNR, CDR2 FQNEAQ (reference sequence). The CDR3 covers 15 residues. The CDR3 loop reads CASSSAGGAWETQYF. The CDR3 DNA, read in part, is TGTGCCAGCAGCTCGGCAGGGGGCGCGTGGGAGACC.

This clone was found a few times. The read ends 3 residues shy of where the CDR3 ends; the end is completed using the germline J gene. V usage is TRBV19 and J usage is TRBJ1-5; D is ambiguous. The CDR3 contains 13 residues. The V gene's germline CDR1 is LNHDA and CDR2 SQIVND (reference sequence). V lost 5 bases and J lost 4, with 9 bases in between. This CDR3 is CASSEQRNQPQHF. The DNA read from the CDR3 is TGTGCCAGTAGTGAACAGAGAAATCAGCCC.

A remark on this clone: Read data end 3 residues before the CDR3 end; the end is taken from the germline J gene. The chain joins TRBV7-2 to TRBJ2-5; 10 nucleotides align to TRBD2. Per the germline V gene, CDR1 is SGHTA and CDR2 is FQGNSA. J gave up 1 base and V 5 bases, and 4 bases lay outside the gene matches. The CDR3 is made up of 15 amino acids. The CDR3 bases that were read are TGTGCCAGCAGCAGGGCTAGCGGGGGCCAAGAGACC. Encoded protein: CASSRASGGQET. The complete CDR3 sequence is CASSRASGGQETQYF.

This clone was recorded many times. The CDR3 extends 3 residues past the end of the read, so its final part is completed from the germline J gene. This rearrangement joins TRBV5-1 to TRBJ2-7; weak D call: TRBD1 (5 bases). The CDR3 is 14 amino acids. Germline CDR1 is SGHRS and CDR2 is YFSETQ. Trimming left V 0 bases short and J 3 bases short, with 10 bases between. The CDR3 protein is CASSLGSTDYEQYF. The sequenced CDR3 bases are TGCGCCAGCAGCTTGGGTTCGACAGACTACGAG.

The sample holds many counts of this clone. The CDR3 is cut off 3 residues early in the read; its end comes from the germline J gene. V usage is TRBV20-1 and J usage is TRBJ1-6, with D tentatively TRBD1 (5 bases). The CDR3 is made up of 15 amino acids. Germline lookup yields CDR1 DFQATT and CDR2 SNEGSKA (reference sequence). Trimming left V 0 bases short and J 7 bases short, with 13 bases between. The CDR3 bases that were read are TGCAGTGCTAGAGAGGGGGGAGAAATGAATTCACCC. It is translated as CSAREGGEMNSP. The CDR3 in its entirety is CSAREGGEMNSPLHF.

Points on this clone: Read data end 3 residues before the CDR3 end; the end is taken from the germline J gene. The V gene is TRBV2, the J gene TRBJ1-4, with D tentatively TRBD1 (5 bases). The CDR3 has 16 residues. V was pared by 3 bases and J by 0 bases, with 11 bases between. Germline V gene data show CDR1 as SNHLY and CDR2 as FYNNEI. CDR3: CASSDRAPSTNEKLFF. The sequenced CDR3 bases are TGTGCCAGCAGTGACAGGGCCCCCTCAACTAATGAAAAA. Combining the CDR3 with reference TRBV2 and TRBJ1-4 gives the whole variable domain EPEVTQTPSHQVTQMGQEVILRCVPISNHLYFYWYRQILGQKVEFLVSFYNNEISEKSEIFDDQFSVERPDGSNFTLKIRSTKLEDSAMYFCASSDRAPSTNEKLFFGSGTQLSVL.

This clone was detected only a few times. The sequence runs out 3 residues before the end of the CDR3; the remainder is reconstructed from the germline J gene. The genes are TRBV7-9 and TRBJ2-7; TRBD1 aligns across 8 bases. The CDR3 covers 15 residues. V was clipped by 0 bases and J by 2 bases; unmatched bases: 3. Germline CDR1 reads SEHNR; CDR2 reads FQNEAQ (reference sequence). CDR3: CASSLAAGGTYEQYF. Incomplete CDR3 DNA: TGTGCCAGCAGCTTAGCTGCAGGGGGCACCTACGAG.

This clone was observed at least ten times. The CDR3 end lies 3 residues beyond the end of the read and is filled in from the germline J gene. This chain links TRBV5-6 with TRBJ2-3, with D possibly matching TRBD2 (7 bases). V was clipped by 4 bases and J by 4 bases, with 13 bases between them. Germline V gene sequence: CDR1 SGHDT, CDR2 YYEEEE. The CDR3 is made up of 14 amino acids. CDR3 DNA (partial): TGTGCCAGCAGCCCGGGGGGCCCGGCAGATACG. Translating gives CASSPGGPADT. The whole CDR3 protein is CASSPGGPADTQYF.

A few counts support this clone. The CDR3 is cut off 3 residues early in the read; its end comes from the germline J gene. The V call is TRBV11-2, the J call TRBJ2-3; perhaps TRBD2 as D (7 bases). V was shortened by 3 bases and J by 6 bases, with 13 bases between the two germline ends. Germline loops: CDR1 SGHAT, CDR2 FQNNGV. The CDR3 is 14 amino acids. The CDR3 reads CASSLRGPQDTQYF. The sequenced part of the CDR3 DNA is TGTGCCAGCAGCTTGCGGGGGCCGCAGGATACG.

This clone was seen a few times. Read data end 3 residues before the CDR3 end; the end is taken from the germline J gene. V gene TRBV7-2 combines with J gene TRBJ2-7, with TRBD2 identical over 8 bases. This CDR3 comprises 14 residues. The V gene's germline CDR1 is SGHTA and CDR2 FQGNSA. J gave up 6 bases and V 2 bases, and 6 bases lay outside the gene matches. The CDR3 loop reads CASSLSGGIGEQYF. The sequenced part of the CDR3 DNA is TGTGCCAGCAGCTTAAGCGGGGGAATCGGCGAG.